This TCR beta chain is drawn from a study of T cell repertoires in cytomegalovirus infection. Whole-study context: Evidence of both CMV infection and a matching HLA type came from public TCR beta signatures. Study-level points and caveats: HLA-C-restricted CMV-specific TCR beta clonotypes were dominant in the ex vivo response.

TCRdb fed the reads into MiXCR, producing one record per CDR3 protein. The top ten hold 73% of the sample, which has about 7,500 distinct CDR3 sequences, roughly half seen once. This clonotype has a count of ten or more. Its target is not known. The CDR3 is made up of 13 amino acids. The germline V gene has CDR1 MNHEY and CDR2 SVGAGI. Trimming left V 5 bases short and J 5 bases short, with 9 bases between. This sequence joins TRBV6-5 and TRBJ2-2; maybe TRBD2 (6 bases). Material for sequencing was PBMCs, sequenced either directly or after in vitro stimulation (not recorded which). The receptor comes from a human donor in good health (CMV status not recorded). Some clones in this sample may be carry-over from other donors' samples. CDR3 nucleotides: TGTGCCAGCAGTCCCGGGGGAACCGGGGAGCTGTTTTTT. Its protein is CASSPGGTGELFF.